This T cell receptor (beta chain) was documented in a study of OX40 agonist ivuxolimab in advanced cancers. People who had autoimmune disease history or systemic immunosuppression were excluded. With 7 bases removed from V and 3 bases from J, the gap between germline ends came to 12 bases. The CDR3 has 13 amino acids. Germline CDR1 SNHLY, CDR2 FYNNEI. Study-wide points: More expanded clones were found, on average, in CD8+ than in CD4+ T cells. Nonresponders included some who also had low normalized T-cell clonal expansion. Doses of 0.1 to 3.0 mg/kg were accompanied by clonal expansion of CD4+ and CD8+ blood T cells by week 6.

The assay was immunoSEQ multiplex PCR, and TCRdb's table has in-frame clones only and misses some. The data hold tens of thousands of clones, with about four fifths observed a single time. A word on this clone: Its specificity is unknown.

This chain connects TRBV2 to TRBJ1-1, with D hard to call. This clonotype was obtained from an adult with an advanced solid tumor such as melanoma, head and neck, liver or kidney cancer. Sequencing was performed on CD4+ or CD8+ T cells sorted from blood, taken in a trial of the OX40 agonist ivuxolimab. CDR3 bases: TGTGCCAGCAATCTTGATAGAGACACTGAAGCTTTCTTT. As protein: CASNLDRDTEAFF.